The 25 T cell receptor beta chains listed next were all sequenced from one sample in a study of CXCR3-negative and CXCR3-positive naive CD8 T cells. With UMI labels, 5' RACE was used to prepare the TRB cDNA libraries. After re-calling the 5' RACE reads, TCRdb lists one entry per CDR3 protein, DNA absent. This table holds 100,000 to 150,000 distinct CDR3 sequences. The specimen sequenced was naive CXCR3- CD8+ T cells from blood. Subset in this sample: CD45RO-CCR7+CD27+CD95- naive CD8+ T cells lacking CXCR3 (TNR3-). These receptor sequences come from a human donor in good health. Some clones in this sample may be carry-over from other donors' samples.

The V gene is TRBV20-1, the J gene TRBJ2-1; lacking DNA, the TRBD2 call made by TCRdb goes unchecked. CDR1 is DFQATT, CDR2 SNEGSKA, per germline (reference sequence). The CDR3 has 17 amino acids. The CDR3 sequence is CSARDAGLGEQWNEQFF.

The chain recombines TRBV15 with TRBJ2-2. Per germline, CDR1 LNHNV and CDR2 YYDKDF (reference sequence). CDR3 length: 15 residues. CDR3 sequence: CATRRWRMDTGELFF. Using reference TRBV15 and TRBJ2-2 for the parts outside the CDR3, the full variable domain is DAMVIQNPRYQVTQFGKPVTLSCSQTLNHNVMYWYQQKSSQAPKLLFHYYDKDFNNEADTPDNFQSRRPNTSFCFLDIRSPGLGDTAMYLCATRRWRMDTGELFFGEGSRLTVL.

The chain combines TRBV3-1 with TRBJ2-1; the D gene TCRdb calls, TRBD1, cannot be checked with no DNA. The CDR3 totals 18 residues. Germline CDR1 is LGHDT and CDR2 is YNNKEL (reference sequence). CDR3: CASSQDHGSWDADNEQFF.

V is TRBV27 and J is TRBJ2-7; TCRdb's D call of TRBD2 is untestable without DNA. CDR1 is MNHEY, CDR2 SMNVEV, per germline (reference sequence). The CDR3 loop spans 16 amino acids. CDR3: CASSPSTWGGSYEQYF.

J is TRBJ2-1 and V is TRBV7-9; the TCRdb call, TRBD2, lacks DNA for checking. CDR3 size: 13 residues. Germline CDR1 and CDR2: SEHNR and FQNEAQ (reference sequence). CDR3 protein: CAIWRDRYNEQFF.

The CDR3 is CSVETPGTGEYEQYF. The J gene is TRBJ2-7, the V gene TRBV29-1; TCRdb reports TRBD1, a call that lacks DNA to check it against. The CDR3 sequence is 15 residues long. CDR1 is SQVTM, CDR2 ANQGSEA, per germline.

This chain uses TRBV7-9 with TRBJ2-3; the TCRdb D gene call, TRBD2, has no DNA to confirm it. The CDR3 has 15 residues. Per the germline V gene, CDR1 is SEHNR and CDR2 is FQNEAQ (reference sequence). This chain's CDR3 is CASSIVSGSLNTQYF.

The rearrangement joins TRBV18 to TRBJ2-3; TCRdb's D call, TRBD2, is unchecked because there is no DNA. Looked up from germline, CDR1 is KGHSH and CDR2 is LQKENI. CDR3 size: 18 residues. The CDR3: CASSPQPGTSGRTDTQYF.

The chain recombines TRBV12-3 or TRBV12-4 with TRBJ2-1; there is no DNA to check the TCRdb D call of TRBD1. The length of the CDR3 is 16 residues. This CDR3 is CASTAVGGPSYNEQFF.

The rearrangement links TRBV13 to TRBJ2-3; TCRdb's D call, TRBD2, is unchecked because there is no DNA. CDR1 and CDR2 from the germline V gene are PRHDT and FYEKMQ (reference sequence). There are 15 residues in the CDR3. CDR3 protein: CASSLRGYVTDTQYF.

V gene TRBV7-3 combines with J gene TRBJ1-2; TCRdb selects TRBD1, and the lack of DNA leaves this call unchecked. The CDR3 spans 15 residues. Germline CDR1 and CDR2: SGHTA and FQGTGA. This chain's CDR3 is CASSFVAGTTWDYTF.

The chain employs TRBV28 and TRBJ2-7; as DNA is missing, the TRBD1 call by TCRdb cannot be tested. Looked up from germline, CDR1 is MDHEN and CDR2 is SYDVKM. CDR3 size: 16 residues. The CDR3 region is CASSLHGQGGDYEQYF.

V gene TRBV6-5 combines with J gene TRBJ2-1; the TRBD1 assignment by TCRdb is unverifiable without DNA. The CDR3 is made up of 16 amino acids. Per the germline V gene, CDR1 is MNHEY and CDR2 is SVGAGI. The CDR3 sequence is CASSITGTQRAGEQFF.

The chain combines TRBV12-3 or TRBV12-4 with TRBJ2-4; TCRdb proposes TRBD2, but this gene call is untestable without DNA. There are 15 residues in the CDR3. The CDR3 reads CASRSNSGRADIQYF.

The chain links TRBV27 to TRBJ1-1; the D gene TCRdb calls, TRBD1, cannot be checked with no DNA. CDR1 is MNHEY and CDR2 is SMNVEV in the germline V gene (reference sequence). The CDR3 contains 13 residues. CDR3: CASSPGQGLEAFF.

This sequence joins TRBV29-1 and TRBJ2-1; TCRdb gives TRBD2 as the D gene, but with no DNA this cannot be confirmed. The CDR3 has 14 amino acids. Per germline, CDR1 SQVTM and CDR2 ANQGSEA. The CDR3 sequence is CSVYWESTYNEQFF.

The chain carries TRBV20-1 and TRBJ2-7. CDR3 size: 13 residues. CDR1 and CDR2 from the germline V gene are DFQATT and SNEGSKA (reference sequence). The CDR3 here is CSARFLADYEQYF.

CDR3 sequence: CASSLLLGPGGNQPQHF. V usage is TRBV7-2 and J usage is TRBJ1-5; TCRdb's assignment of TRBD1 cannot be checked, as there is no DNA. Germline assignment: CDR1 SGHTA and CDR2 FQGNSA. This CDR3 has 17 amino acids.

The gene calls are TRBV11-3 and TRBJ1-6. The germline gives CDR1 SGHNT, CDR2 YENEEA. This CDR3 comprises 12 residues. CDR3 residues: CASRQVSSPLHF.

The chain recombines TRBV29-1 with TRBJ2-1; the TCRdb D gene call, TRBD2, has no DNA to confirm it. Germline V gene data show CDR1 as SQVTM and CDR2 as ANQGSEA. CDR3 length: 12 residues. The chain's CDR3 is CSVLLASNEQFF.

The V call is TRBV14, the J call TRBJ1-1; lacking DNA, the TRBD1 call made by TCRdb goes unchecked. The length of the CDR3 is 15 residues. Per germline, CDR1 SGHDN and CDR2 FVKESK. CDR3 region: CASSPLMGGWTEAFF.

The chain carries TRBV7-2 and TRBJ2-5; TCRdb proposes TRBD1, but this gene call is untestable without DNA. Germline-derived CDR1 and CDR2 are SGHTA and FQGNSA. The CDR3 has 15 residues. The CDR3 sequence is CATRGQGKLQETQYF.

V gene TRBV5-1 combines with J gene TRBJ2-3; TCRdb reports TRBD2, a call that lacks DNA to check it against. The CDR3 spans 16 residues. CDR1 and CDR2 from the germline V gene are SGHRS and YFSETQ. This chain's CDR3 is CASSYPGTRSTDTQYF.

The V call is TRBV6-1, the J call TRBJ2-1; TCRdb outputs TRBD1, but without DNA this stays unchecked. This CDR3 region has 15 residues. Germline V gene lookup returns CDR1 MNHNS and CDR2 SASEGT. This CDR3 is CASSERDMGYNEQFF.

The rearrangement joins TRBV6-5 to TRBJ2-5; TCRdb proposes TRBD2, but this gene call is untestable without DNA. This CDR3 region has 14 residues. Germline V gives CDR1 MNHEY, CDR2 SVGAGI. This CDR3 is CASSHGLSQETQYF.